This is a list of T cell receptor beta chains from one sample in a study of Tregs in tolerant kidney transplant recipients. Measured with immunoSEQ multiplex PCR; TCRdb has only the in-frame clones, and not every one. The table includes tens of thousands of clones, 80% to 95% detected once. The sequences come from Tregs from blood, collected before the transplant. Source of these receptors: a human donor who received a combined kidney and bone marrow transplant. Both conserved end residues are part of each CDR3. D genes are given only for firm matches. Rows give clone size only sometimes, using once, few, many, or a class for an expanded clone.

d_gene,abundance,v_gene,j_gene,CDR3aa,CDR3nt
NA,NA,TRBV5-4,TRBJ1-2,CASSPISGANGYTF,TGTGCCAGCAGCCCGATCTCGGGGGCGAATGGCTACACCTTC
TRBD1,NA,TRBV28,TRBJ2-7,CASSHLQGAYVISRYEQYF,TGTGCCAGCAGTCACTTACAGGGGGCTTATGTCATTTCTCGCTACGAGCAGTACTTC
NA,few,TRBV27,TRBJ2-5,CASKPRKGVEETQYF,TGTGCCAGTAAACCTAGGAAGGGAGTTGAAGAGACCCAGTACTTC
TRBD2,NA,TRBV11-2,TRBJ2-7,CASSAASGSNYEQYF,TGTGCCAGCAGCGCGGCTAGCGGGAGTAACTACGAGCAGTACTTC
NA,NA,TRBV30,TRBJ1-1,CAWRGRDEAFF,TGTGCCTGGAGGGGGAGAGATGAAGCTTTCTTT
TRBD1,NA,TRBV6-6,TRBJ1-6,CASSWGQGDSPLHF,TGTGCCAGCAGTTGGGGCCAGGGGGATTCACCCCTCCACTTT
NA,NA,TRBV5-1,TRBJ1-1,CASSPEQLNTEAFF,TGCGCCAGCAGCCCTGAACAGCTGAACACTGAAGCTTTCTTT
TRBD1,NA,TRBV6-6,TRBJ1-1,CASSIPGTGGTEAFF,TGTGCCAGCAGTATACCCGGGACAGGGGGCACTGAAGCTTTCTTT
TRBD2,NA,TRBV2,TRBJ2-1,CASSGLAAYNEQFF,TGTGCCAGCAGTGGACTAGCGGCATACAATGAGCAGTTCTTC
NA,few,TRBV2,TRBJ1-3,CASSRNTMGGNTIYF,TGTGCCAGCAGTAGGAATACTATGGGAGGAAACACCATATATTTT
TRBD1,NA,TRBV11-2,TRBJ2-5,CASTPGEGAQETQYF,TGTGCCAGCACCCCGGGCGAGGGGGCACAAGAGACCCAGTACTTC
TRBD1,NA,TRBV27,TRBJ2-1,CASSLKPGGEQFF,TGTGCCAGCAGTTTAAAACCAGGGGGCGAGCAGTTCTTC
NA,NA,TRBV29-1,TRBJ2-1,CSVAGHLYNEQFF,TGCAGCGTTGCGGGGCACCTCTACAATGAGCAGTTCTTC
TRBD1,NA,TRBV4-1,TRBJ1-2,CASRTTGGKGYTF,TGCGCCAGCAGAACAACAGGGGGGAAGGGCTACACCTTC
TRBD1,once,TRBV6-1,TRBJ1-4,CASSDRTGKANEKLFF,TGTGCCAGCAGTGACAGGACAGGGAAGGCTAATGAAAAACTGTTTTTT